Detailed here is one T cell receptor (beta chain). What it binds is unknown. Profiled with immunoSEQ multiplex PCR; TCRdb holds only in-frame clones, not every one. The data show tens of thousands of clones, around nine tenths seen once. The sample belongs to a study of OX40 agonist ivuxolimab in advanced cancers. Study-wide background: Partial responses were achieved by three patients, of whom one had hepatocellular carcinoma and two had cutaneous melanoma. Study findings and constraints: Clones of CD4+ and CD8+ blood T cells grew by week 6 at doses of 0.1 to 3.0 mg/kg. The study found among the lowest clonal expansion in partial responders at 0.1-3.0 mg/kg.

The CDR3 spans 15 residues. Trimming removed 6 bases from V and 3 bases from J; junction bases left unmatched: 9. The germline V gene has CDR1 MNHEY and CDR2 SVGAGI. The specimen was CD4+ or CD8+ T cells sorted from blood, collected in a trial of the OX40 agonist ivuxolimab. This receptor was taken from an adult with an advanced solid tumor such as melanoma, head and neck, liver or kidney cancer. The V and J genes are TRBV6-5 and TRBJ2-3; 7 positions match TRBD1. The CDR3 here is CASSLRGTVTDTQYF. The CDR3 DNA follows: TGTGCCAGCAGCCTACGAGGGACAGTTACAGATACGCAGTATTTT.